This record covers a single TCR beta chain. Its target is unknown. This table comes from immunoSEQ multiplex PCR, and its TCRdb copy is limited to in-frame clones, with some not included. The table lists tens of thousands of clones, around 86% of them singletons. The data were obtained in a study of T cell clonotyping in hematopoietic cell transplantation. Study background: Recipients' pretransplant samples followed cytoreduction. Findings and caveats of the study: Recipient TCR diversity dropped after transplant; expanded clonotypes rose from day 30 to 180. Higher Inverse Simpson Index values in graft donor and pretransplant recipient predicted broader posttransplant TCR diversity.

Time point specified: recipient sample about 28 days before transplant, after cytoreduction. Recipient blood drawn about 28 days pretransplant and days 30, 100, 180 after. The source was peripheral blood mononuclear cells, collected before stem cell transplant. This clonotype was obtained from a man aged 55 to 69 with biphenotypic leukemia. Some clones in this sample may be carry-over from other donors' samples.

CDR3 in amino acids: CASSLGGQPQHF. The DNA of the CDR3 is TGTGCCAGCAGCTTAGGAGGTCAGCCCCAGCATTTT. The J gene is TRBJ1-5, the V gene TRBV7-2; D gene unclear. This CDR3 comprises 12 residues. The germline CDR1 and CDR2 sequences are SGHTA and FQGNSA. Trimming pared 1 base from V and 6 bases from J, leaving 4 bases between.